A few counts support the clone carrying this TCR beta chain. No antigen is known for it. This sample was included in a study of beta chain features in type 1 diabetes. Study details: The examined sorted cells totaled approximately 100 million across samples. Overall study results and limits: Shortening that was moderate but significant affected the TCRB CDR3s of Type 1 diabetes patients in all four CD4+ subsets.

CDR1 and CDR2 from the germline V gene are SGHAT and FQNNGV. V gave up 6 bases and J gave up 7 bases, with 9 bases separating them. This CDR3 comprises 11 residues. Sorted populations all had greater than 95% purity. The study reverse transcribed the entire isolated RNA, so it sequenced expressed TCRB transcripts. TCRdb's table, derived via immunoSEQ multiplex PCR, lists solely in-frame clones and lacks some. The sample records over 120,000 clones, 8.5% to 12% being singletons. The sequence was obtained from a man younger than 35 in good health. J is TRBJ1-2 and V is TRBV11-2; D call uncertain. Sequenced: naive CD4+ T cells from blood. CDR3 sequence reads: CASSPQPGYTF. CDR3 DNA: TGTGCCAGCAGTCCACAGCCTGGCTACACCTTC. The variable domain in full, completed from reference TRBV11-2 and TRBJ1-2, reads EAGVAQSPRYKIIEKRQSVAFWCNPISGHATLYWYQQILGQGPKLLIQFQNNGVVDDSQLPKDRFSAERLKGVDSTLKIQPAKLEDSAVYLCASSPQPGYTFGSGTRLTVV.